What follows describes a single TCR beta chain. In germline, CDR1 is MNHEY, CDR2 SMNVEV (reference sequence). Trimming pared 5 bases from V and 7 bases from J, leaving 15 bases between. This CDR3 is 14 amino acids long. This specimen belongs to a study of blood T cell repertoires in COVID-19. Whole-study context: Sample material is recorded as cDNA or gDNA derived from T cells, B-cell-depleted T cells, or PBMCs.

Original processing methods: Amplifying reference gene primers gave estimates of nucleated cell counts. Some clones are missing from TCRdb's copy, which holds only in-frame ones; the method was immunoSEQ multiplex PCR. The V and J calls and the clone size are those of that table, but D and trimming were determined from the DNA. The sample shows approximately 670,000 clones, more than 80% of them seen only once. This chain joins TRBV27 and TRBJ2-1; maybe TRBD2 (5 bases). Sequenced sample: peripheral blood. The receptor was isolated from a woman under 30 with acute or convalescent COVID-19. Written as DNA, the CDR3 is TGTGCCAGCAGTATCCCGGGATCCCCAAATGAGCAGTTCTTC. Amino acid sequence: CASSIPGSPNEQFF.